Listed below are T cell receptor beta chains from one sample, sequenced in a study of blood T cells in healthy people across ages. TCRdb used MiXCR to reprocess the 5' RACE reads, holding one entry per CDR3 protein. The sample has approximately 790,000 distinct CDR3 sequences; 62% are singletons. The sequenced sample consisted of blood. These receptors came from a man aged 25-45 years in good health. The CDR3 runs from the conserved cysteine through the conserved F or W.

V	J	CDR3
TRBV7-2	TRBJ2-7	CASSPGPTYEQYF
TRBV7-9	TRBJ2-1	CASTRGTGSHEQFF
TRBV4-3	TRBJ1-2	CASSQEAGQLYGYTF
TRBV3-1	TRBJ2-1	CASSQVNSGGEQFF
TRBV6-6	TRBJ2-5	CASSVTGLGEQYF
TRBV12-3/TRBV12-4	TRBJ1-1	CASTKGAEGTEAFF
TRBV4-3	TRBJ1-1	CASSFKVGDTGAFF
TRBV20-1	TRBJ2-1	CSARGRGFNEQFF
TRBV29-1	TRBJ2-7	CSVDQGQGAYEQYF
TRBV5-1	TRBJ1-2	CASSPPGQLDGYTF
TRBV7-9	.	CASSREDRALETQYF
TRBV15	TRBJ2-1	CATSLSGGAYNEQFF
TRBV20-1	TRBJ2-2	CSAREGQNTGELFF
TRBV24-1	TRBJ2-3	CATSDASTSTDTQYF
TRBV18	.	CASSSDNYEQYF
TRBV13	.	CASSSGGHFYEQYF
TRBV29-1	TRBJ1-2	CSVPGDIGYTF
TRBV5-1	TRBJ2-3	CASSSGLAGGPGTDTQYF
TRBV20-1	TRBJ1-2	CSAPVRDRSYGYTF
TRBV5-5	TRBJ2-4	CASTLPGTAREQYF
TRBV12-3/TRBV12-4	TRBJ2-7	CASSLYVASGSEQYF
TRBV5-5	TRBJ2-2	CASSLALRGNTGELFF
TRBV20-1	TRBJ1-2	CSSRGRDRRTKNYGYTF
TRBV4-2	TRBJ2-2	CASSQPQLNTGELFF
TRBV7-2	TRBJ1-6	CASSVDSPSSYNSPLHF
TRBV3-1	TRBJ2-5	CASSREQGETQYF
TRBV12-3/TRBV12-4	TRBJ1-5	CASRWDRIRIDNQPQHF
TRBV6-1	TRBJ2-7	CASSETGLYEQYF
TRBV10-2	.	CASSHGTADRGETQYF
TRBV4-3	TRBJ1-4	CASSQRWGRGEKLFF
TRBV20-1	TRBJ2-5	CSAPRGGLETQYF
TRBV12-3/TRBV12-4	TRBJ1-2	CASSPLSTSRAQGYTF
TRBV10-3	TRBJ1-6	CAISIRGPTYNSPLHF
TRBV3-1	TRBJ1-1	CASSQATANTEAFF
TRBV20-1	.	CSATHRNGTAIYEQYF
TRBV9	TRBJ1-6	CASSVGRERSSPLHF
TRBV15	.	CATGTGRYEQYF
TRBV7-2	TRBJ1-1	CASSSLSGRAEAFF
TRBV5-1	TRBJ1-1	CASSLSRVLNAEAFF
TRBV7-2	TRBJ2-7	CASSLARDQYF
TRBV9	TRBJ2-1	CASSFSGQGSYNEQFF
TRBV20-1	TRBJ2-7	CSANRGSGEQYF
TRBV10-3	TRBJ2-1	CAISVGRGGETQFF
TRBV6-2/TRBV6-3	TRBJ2-1	CASILAGVSRKYYNEQFF
TRBV12-3/TRBV12-4	TRBJ2-5	CASSFGQAREYF
TRBV20-1	TRBJ1-1	CSAIAARMNTEAFF
TRBV21-1	.	CASSKTAVNTSYEQYF